These 11 T cell receptor beta chains were all obtained from the same sample, sequenced in a study of blood T cells in healthy people across ages. PCR was performed a second time for about 7 to 11 cycles using a sample-barcoded 5' primer and a J-beta primer mix. From the 5' RACE reads, TCRdb called clonotypes with MiXCR, one entry per CDR3 protein. The sample lists approximately 900,000 distinct CDR3 sequences, roughly 43% occurring once. The sequencing sample was made of blood. The source is a man aged 25 to 40 in good health.

The rearrangement uses TRBV4-1 and TRBJ2-7; D may correspond to TRBD1 or TRBD2 (5 bases each). The length of the CDR3 is 15 residues. Germline V gives CDR1 MGHRA, CDR2 YSYEKL. Trimming left V 0 bases short and J 6 bases short, with 15 bases between. The CDR3 DNA reads TGCGCCAGCAGCCAAGAAACAGTCGGGGCCGGCGAGCAGTACTTC. This codes for CASSQETVGAGEQYF.

The table lists this clonotype with a few counts. V gene TRBV4-3 combines with J gene TRBJ1-6, with no clear D. Trimming removed 0 bases from V and 5 bases from J, with 11 bases in between. Germline lookup yields CDR1 LGHNA and CDR2 YSLEER. The CDR3 spans 16 residues. The CDR3 DNA reads TGCGCCAGCAGCCAAGATCCGGCAAATAATAATTCACCCCTCCACTTT. This sequence encodes CASSQDPANNNSPLHF.

The rearrangement links TRBV4-2 to TRBJ2-7, with D possibly being TRBD2 (6 bases). V lost 2 bases and J lost 7, with 27 bases in between. CDR3 length: 18 amino acids. The germline CDR1 and CDR2 sequences are LGHNA and YNFKEQ. DNA for the CDR3: TGTGCCAGCAGCCAAAACCACCGGACCGGGGATTTTGCGGGGGAGCAGTACTTC. It is translated as CASSQNHRTGDFAGEQYF.

The chain carries TRBV15 and TRBJ1-2, with TRBD1 as a possible D gene (6 bases). The germline gives CDR1 LNHNV, CDR2 YYDKDF (reference sequence). The length of the CDR3 is 15 residues. V was trimmed by 3 bases and J by 8 bases, leaving 19 bases between them. The CDR3 loop is CATSRPNSRGAGYTF. The CDR3 DNA sequence: TGTGCCACCAGCAGGCCCAACTCGAGGGGGGCCGGCTACACCTTC.

This clonotype was seen ten or more times. V usage is TRBV2 and J usage is TRBJ2-1; 12 bases agree with TRBD1. CDR3 length: 15 amino acids. Germline CDR1 is SNHLY and CDR2 is FYNNEI. V gave up 6 bases and J gave up 6 bases; unmatched junction bases: 6. As DNA, the CDR3 is TGTGCCAGCAGGCCCGGGACAGGGGGCCTCAATGAGCAGTTCTTC. Its translation is CASRPGTGGLNEQFF.

A word on this clonotype: It may be a read error: a sequence one base away is much more abundant. This rearrangement joins TRBV4-2 to TRBJ2-5, with 14 positions matching TRBD2. J lost 11 bases, V lost 0 bases, and 8 bases had no gene match. The CDR3 has 16 residues. Looked up from germline, CDR1 is LGHNA and CDR2 is YNFKEQ. The DNA for the CDR3 is TGTGCCAGCAGCCAAGAGACTAGCGGGGGGGCCCGTGAGCAGTACTTC. The encoded protein is CASSQETSGGAREQYF.

The V gene is TRBV7-2, the J gene TRBJ1-1, with no clear D. This CDR3 spans 12 amino acids. The ends were cut back, 2 bases at V and 4 bases at J, with 5 bases in the middle. CDR1 and CDR2 (germline): SGHTA, FQGNSA. CDR3 sequence reads: CASSLQRTEAFF. In nucleotides, the CDR3 is TGTGCCAGCAGCTTACAGCGCACTGAAGCTTTCTTT.

This clonotype showed up just a few times. The chain couples TRBV7-6 to TRBJ1-6; D possibly corresponds to TRBD1 (5 bases). Per the germline V gene, CDR1 is SGHVS and CDR2 is FNYEAQ. Trimming pared 3 bases from V and 10 bases from J, leaving 13 bases between. CDR3 length equals 14 residues. The CDR3 reads CASSFGGRHSPLHF. Here the CDR3 DNA reads TGTGCCAGCAGCTTCGGGGGGAGGCACTCACCCCTCCACTTT.

The chain joins TRBV20-1 to TRBJ2-7; TRBD2 aligns across 9 bases. The J call may be wrong; the DNA end is better matched by TRBJ2-5. This CDR3 comprises 16 residues. Germline CDR1 reads DFQATT; CDR2 reads SNEGSKA (reference sequence). DNA of the CDR3: TGCAGTGCTAGGGACCTCGTTGCGGGGGGGCCAGAGACCCAGTACTTC. Translation: CSARDLVAGGPETQYF.

This clonotype was seen at least ten times. The J gene is TRBJ2-1, the V gene TRBV7-3, with 11 nucleotides matching TRBD2. Losses at the gene ends were 4 bases for V and 8 bases for J; bases not matched to a gene: 1. There are 13 residues in the CDR3. In germline, CDR1 is SGHTA, CDR2 FQGTGA. The CDR3 DNA sequence: TGTGCCAGCAGCTCGGGACTAGCGGATGAGCAGTTCTTC. This translates into CASSSGLADEQFF.

This clonotype appeared a few times. The genes are TRBV28 and TRBJ2-5; 8 nucleotides match TRBD1. The V segment lost 4 bases and the J segment 4 bases; nucleotides outside the gene matches: 2. CDR3 length equals 13 residues. Germline V gene lookup returns CDR1 MDHEN and CDR2 SYDVKM. Here the CDR3 reads CASSWDRRETQYF. CDR3 sequence (DNA): TGTGCCAGCAGTTGGGACAGGCGAGAGACCCAGTACTTC. The entire variable domain, with the rest obtained from reference TRBV28 and TRBJ2-5, is as follows: DVKVTQSSRYLVKRTGEKVFLECVQDMDHENMFWYRQDPGLGLRLIYFSYDVKMKEKGDIPEGYSVSREKKERFSLILESASTNQTSMYLCASSWDRRETQYFGPGTRLLVL.